The table lists the clone carrying this T cell receptor beta chain with a count of one. The data were taken from a study of blood T cell repertoires in COVID-19. About the research overall: Both acute and convalescent COVID-19 samples were obtained from the United States, Italy and Spain. The analysed material was cDNA or gDNA that came from T cells, B-cell-depleted T cells, or PBMCs.

In the study's own analysis: Quantification of nucleated cells was approximated via reference gene primer amplification. Sequencing used immunoSEQ multiplex PCR; TCRdb keeps in-frame clones, though not all of them. V and J calls plus clone size are reproduced from that table; the DNA served to infer D and trimming. Of about 92,000 clones detected, roughly 80% appear once; the ten largest clones hold 8.7%. This CDR3 is 15 amino acids long. Germline values: CDR1 SEHNR, CDR2 FQNEAQ (reference sequence). Trimming took off 0 bases at V and 8 bases at J, with 14 bases between the two ends. The specimen sequenced was peripheral blood. This chain uses TRBV7-9 with TRBJ2-4; D is perhaps TRBD1 (5 bases). This receptor was identified in a man in his forties or fifties who had recovered from COVID-19. Here the CDR3 DNA reads TGTGCCAGCAGCTTAGCGGGGCTTTCTCTGGACATTCAGTACTTC. Protein product: CASSLAGLSLDIQYF.